These 9 T cell receptor beta chains originate from one sample sequenced in a study of blood T cells in healthy people across ages (dated by TCRdb to about 2015). To prepare the library, 5' RACE was applied. The instrument was an Illumina HiSeq 2500. A second PCR of roughly 6 to 12 cycles was run with a J-beta primer mix and a sample-barcoded 5' primer. Through fastp at Q25 and MiXCR, TCRdb rebuilt clones from the public reads, retaining in-frame beta chains. Rows merge per CDR3 protein into single entries with the most common DNA and genes. Present in this sample are 580,000 or so distinct CDR3 sequences, around half of which were seen just once. The ten largest clones represent 20% to 25% of the sample. Sample: blood. The source is an elderly man in good health.

V usage is TRBV5-1 and J usage is TRBJ1-5, with D possibly TRBD1 on 5 matching bases. The CDR3 covers 16 residues. Trimming took 3 bases from V and 2 from J, leaving 15 bases between them. The germline V gene encodes CDR1 SGHRS and CDR2 YFSETQ. The DNA for the CDR3 is TGCGCCAGCAGCTGCCTGCGCCAGGGAGGCAATCAGCCCCAGCATTTT. Translation gives CASSCLRQGGNQPQHF.

J is TRBJ2-7 and V is TRBV7-2; weak D call: TRBD1 (7 bases). Trimming cost V 1 base and J 1 base, with 17 bases left between them. CDR3 size: 17 residues. Germline assignment: CDR1 SGHTA and CDR2 FQGNSA. CDR3 region: CASSLVVSAGGSYEQYF. The CDR3 coding sequence is TGTGCCAGCAGCTTAGTAGTATCGGCAGGGGGGTCCTACGAGCAGTACTTC.

The V gene is TRBV12-3 or TRBV12-4, the J gene TRBJ1-1; D is undetermined. CDR3 size: 14 residues. V gave up 2 bases and J gave up 1 base, with 8 bases separating them. The CDR3, as DNA: TGTGCCAGCAGTTTATATGGGAAGAACACTGAAGCTTTCTTT. Its protein is CASSLYGKNTEAFF.

The J gene is TRBJ2-4, the V gene TRBV9, with D perhaps being TRBD1 or TRBD2 (6 bases each). The closer fit of TRBJ2-7 to the DNA end suggests the J call may be wrong. CDR1 is SGDLS and CDR2 is YYNGEE in the germline V gene. The CDR3 consists of 15 residues. The CDR3 sequence is CASSPGTRGAYEQYF. In DNA, the CDR3 is TGTGCCAGCAGCCCCGGGACAAGGGGGGCCTACGAGCAGTACTTC.

The CDR3 spells CASSGTPGQGLASGANVLTF. In DNA, the CDR3 is TGTGCCAGCAGTGGCACCCCTGGACAGGGGCTGGCCTCTGGGGCCAACGTCCTGACTTTC. The chain carries TRBV2 and TRBJ2-6; 9 positions match TRBD1. The CDR3 contains 20 residues. J was trimmed by 0 bases and V by 4 bases; bases with no gene match: 13. Germline V CDR1 and CDR2: SNHLY, FYNNEI.

The rearrangement joins TRBV9 to TRBJ2-3; 16 bases align to TRBD2. Germline V gene sequence: CDR1 SGDLS, CDR2 YYNGEE. The V and J ends lost 4 bases and 0 bases, in that order; junction bases with no gene match: 5. The CDR3 totals 18 residues. CDR3 DNA: TGTGCCAGCAGCAAGGGACTAGCGGGAGGGACTAGCACAGATACGCAGTATTTT. Translating it yields CASSKGLAGGTSTDTQYF. Drawing the rest from reference TRBV9 and TRBJ2-3, the complete variable domain is DSGVTQTPKHLITATGQRVTLRCSPRSGDLSVYWYQQSLDQGLQFLIQYYNGEERAKGNILERFSAQQFPDLHSELNLSSLELGDSALYFCASSKGLAGGTSTDTQYFGPGTRLTVL.

With regard to this clonotype: A junction end diverges from the germline sequence, so it may reflect a read error. The chain couples TRBV11-1 to TRBJ2-7; D possibly corresponds to TRBD1 (6 bases). The CDR3 consists of 18 residues. Germline loops: CDR1 SGHAT, CDR2 FQDESV (reference sequence). Written as DNA, the CDR3 is TGTGCCAGTAGCTTAAGCCCCGGACAGCTGGAGAGCTCCTACGAGCAGTACTTC. Translating it yields CASSLSPGQLESSYEQYF.

The V gene is TRBV28, the J gene TRBJ2-7, with a weak D call TRBD2 (5 bases). V was pared by 8 bases and J by 0 bases, with 11 bases between. Germline V gene data show CDR1 as MDHEN and CDR2 as SYDVKM. CDR3 length: 13 residues. CDR3 nucleotide sequence: TGTGCCAGCGCCGAGCGGAGCTCCTACGAGCAGTACTTC. Translation gives CASAERSSYEQYF.

This chain connects TRBV7-9 to TRBJ2-5, with TRBD2 identical over 9 bases. Germline loops: CDR1 SEHNR, CDR2 FQNEAQ (reference sequence). The CDR3 is 14 amino acids. V shed 4 bases and J 1 base; nucleotides not matched to a gene: 1. For the CDR3, the DNA is TGTGCCAGCAGCTCTAGCGGGACCCAAGAGACCCAGTACTTC. Translation: CASSSSGTQETQYF.